These T cell receptor beta chains were read from a single sample in a study of T cells in Graves' hyperthyroidism and ophthalmopathy. TCRdb redid the calling of the multiplex PCR reads with MiXCR, one entry per CDR3 protein. The sample holds hundreds of thousands of distinct CDR3 sequences, approximately 15% seen once. Input material: blood. The receptor source for this set is a woman aged 25 to 45 with Graves' hyperthyroidism that later progressed to Graves' ophthalmopathy. Each CDR3 is given with its conserved first and last residue. A D gene is named only where the DNA matches it firmly. The size field is filled for only some rows; it gives once, few, many or a size class.

D: TRBD2
J: TRBJ2-7
V: TRBV30
size: -
DNA: TGTGCCTGGAGTCAAAAGGGCGGGAGCGAGCAGTACTTC
CDR3: CAWSQKGGSEQYF

D: -
J: TRBJ1-2
V: TRBV28
size: many
DNA: TGTGCCAGCAGAGCCACCGGGCCGGGCTATGGCTACACCTTC
CDR3: CASRATGPGYGYTF

D: -
J: TRBJ2-1
V: TRBV19
size: many
DNA: TGTGCCAGTAGTATGGGGACCCTTTACAATGAGCAGTTCTTC
CDR3: CASSMGTLYNEQFF

D: TRBD1
J: TRBJ1-1
V: TRBV6-1
size: many
DNA: TGTGCCAGCAGTGACGGACAGGGGTGGGTGAACGCTGAAGCTTTCTTT
CDR3: CASSDGQGWVNAEAFF

D: TRBD1
J: TRBJ2-7
V: TRBV11-2
size: many
DNA: TGTGCCAGCACCCCCGGGACAGGCTCCTACGAGCAGTACTTC
CDR3: CASTPGTGSYEQYF

D: -
J: TRBJ2-7
V: TRBV28
size: many
DNA: TGTGCCAGCCGCTTTCGGGTCGCGGCATACGAGCAGTACTTC
CDR3: CASRFRVAAYEQYF

D: TRBD1
J: TRBJ2-7
V: TRBV6-1
size: -
DNA: TGTGCCAGCACCAAGGGGGACAGGGTGGACGGGCAGTACTTC
CDR3: CASTKGDRVDGQYF

D: -
J: TRBJ1-5
V: TRBV4-3
size: -
DNA: TGCGCCAGCAGCGCGGGAGGGGATCAGCCCCAGCATTTT
CDR3: CASSAGGDQPQHF

D: TRBD2
J: TRBJ2-3
V: TRBV18
size: -
DNA: TGTGCCAGCTCACCACCGGAAACGGGAGGGAGCACAGATACGCAGTATTTT
CDR3: CASSPPETGGSTDTQYF

D: -
J: TRBJ1-5
V: TRBV6-9
size: -
DNA: TGTGCCAGCAGTTCATCGGCAAGCAATCAGCCCCAGCATTTT
CDR3: CASSSSASNQPQHF

D: -
J: TRBJ1-2
V: TRBV28
size: many
DNA: TGTGCCAGCAGGTCCGAAGGGGGGGCTCGTGTAAGCGGCTACACCTTC
CDR3: CASRSEGGARVSGYTF

D: TRBD1
J: TRBJ2-5
V: TRBV7-9
size: many
DNA: TGTGCCAGCAGCTTAGCACCAGGGGGCCTCCAAGAGACCCAGTACTTC
CDR3: CASSLAPGGLQETQYF

D: -
J: TRBJ2-1
V: TRBV2
size: many
DNA: TGTGCCAGCCAAAGGAGGGGAGCGGGTAATGAGCAGTTCTTC
CDR3: CASQRRGAGNEQFF

D: -
J: TRBJ2-5
V: TRBV20-1
size: many
DNA: TGCAGTGCCCGAGAGGGCGAATGGGAGACCCAGTACTTC
CDR3: CSAREGEWETQYF

D: -
J: TRBJ2-1
V: TRBV11-3
size: many
DNA: TGTGCCAGCAGCTTATCGCGAACTGAGCAGTTCTTC
CDR3: CASSLSRTEQFF

D: -
J: TRBJ1-3
V: TRBV3-1
size: few
DNA: TGTGCCAGCAGCCAAGGGTCGGGGTTTAGGGTGAATGGAAACACCATATATTTT
CDR3: CASSQGSGFRVNGNTIYF

D: TRBD2
J: TRBJ2-1
V: TRBV20-1
size: few
DNA: TGCAGTGCTAGAGAGTGGAGCGGGGGAGGTTACAATGAGCAGTTCTTC
CDR3: CSAREWSGGGYNEQFF

D: TRBD1
J: TRBJ1-2
V: TRBV7-2
size: many
DNA: TGTGCCAGCAGCCTCGGGACAGAAATTCCAAACTATGGCTACACCTTC
CDR3: CASSLGTEIPNYGYTF

D: -
J: TRBJ2-2
V: TRBV27
size: many
DNA: TGTGCCAGCAGTTTATCAGTTGCCGGGGAGCTGTTTTTT
CDR3: CASSLSVAGELFF

D: TRBD2
J: TRBJ2-1
V: TRBV3-1
size: many
DNA: TGTGCCAGCAGCCAAGGGGCGGGAGAGAGCAATGAGCAGTTCTTC
CDR3: CASSQGAGESNEQFF

D: TRBD1
J: TRBJ2-7
V: TRBV18
size: few
DNA: TGTGCCAGCTCCCAAAGGACAGGGGATTACGAGCAGTACTTC
CDR3: CASSQRTGDYEQYF

D: -
J: TRBJ2-2
V: TRBV6-8
size: few
DNA: TGTGCCAGCAGCCTCTCGAGAAACGGGGAGAACACCGGGGAGCTGTTTTTT
CDR3: CASSLSRNGENTGELFF

D: -
J: TRBJ2-3
V: TRBV12-3/TRBV12-4
size: many
DNA: TGTGCCAGCAGCCAAACGGGGGATACGCAGTATTTT
CDR3: CASSQTGDTQYF

D: -
J: TRBJ1-6
V: TRBV28
size: many
DNA: TGTGCCAGCAGTTTATTGAATTCACCCCTCCACTTT
CDR3: CASSLLNSPLHF

D: -
J: TRBJ1-1
V: TRBV25-1
size: -
DNA: TGTGCCAGCAGTGGAAATTGGGGGGGGGCAGCTTTCTTT
CDR3: CASSGNWGGAAFF

D: -
J: TRBJ2-3
V: TRBV6-1
size: -
DNA: TGTGCCAGCAGTGAAGTGGGGATGGAAGATACGCAGTATTTT
CDR3: CASSEVGMEDTQYF

D: -
J: TRBJ2-7
V: TRBV19
size: -
DNA: TGTGCCAGTAGTATGACTTTTACCTACGAGCAGTACTTC
CDR3: CASSMTFTYEQYF

D: -
J: TRBJ2-1
V: TRBV18
size: many
DNA: TGTGCCAGCTCACCAAGCCGGACTGTAGGCAATGAGCAGTTCTTC
CDR3: CASSPSRTVGNEQFF

D: -
J: TRBJ2-7
V: TRBV28
size: once
DNA: TGTGCCAGCAGTGGGACATTTGGGACAAGTTACGAGCAGTACTTC
CDR3: CASSGTFGTSYEQYF

D: -
J: TRBJ2-1
V: TRBV12-5
size: few
DNA: TGTGCTAGCGAGCAGGGAAATGAGCAGTTCTTC
CDR3: CASEQGNEQFF

D: -
J: TRBJ1-3
V: TRBV18
size: few
DNA: TGTGCCAGCTCCACCTCGCCAGGCCCCTCTGGAAACACCATATATTTT
CDR3: CASSTSPGPSGNTIYF

D: -
J: TRBJ2-1
V: TRBV5-6
size: many
DNA: TGTGCCAGCAGCTTGCCCAGGGCCTACAATGAGCAGTTCTTC
CDR3: CASSLPRAYNEQFF

D: TRBD2
J: TRBJ2-3
V: TRBV5-1
size: many
DNA: TGCGCCAGCAGCGGCCTAGCGGGAGTAAGCCCAGATACGCAGTATTTT
CDR3: CASSGLAGVSPDTQYF

D: TRBD1
J: TRBJ2-1
V: TRBV2
size: many
DNA: TGTGCCAGCAGCCAAGGGACAGGGGGAGGGGATGAGCAGTTCTTC
CDR3: CASSQGTGGGDEQFF

D: -
J: TRBJ2-7
V: TRBV24-1
size: -
DNA: TGTGCCACTGGGGATAGGGACACCTACGAGCAGTACTTC
CDR3: CATGDRDTYEQYF

D: -
J: TRBJ2-5
V: TRBV5-8
size: many
DNA: TGTGCCAGCAGCTTTGGGAGATCGGGGACCCAGTACTTC
CDR3: CASSFGRSGTQYF

D: -
J: TRBJ1-4
V: TRBV11-2
size: few
DNA: TGTGCCAGCAGCCCCCTCAGGGCGCGGATTGAAAAACTGTTTTTT
CDR3: CASSPLRARIEKLFF

D: TRBD2
J: TRBJ2-3
V: TRBV30
size: -
DNA: TGTGCCTGGGCGGGCGAGCGGGAGGTAGATACGCAGTATTTT
CDR3: CAWAGEREVDTQYF

D: -
J: TRBJ1-2
V: TRBV27
size: many
DNA: TGTGCCAGCAGTTCACTACAGGGCTTGTTGTATGGCTACACCTTC
CDR3: CASSSLQGLLYGYTF

D: -
J: TRBJ2-7
V: TRBV20-1
size: many
DNA: TGCAGTGCTAGTGACGGGAGCCCCGAGCAGTACTTC
CDR3: CSASDGSPEQYF

D: TRBD1
J: TRBJ2-1
V: TRBV19
size: -
DNA: TGTGCCAGCCGGGACAGGGGATTTAATGAGCAGTTCTTC
CDR3: CASRDRGFNEQFF

D: -
J: TRBJ1-4
V: TRBV18
size: -
DNA: TGTGCCAGCTCACAACAGGAGGGGGCAACTAATGAAAAACTGTTTTTT
CDR3: CASSQQEGATNEKLFF

D: TRBD2
J: TRBJ2-7
V: TRBV7-3
size: many
DNA: TGTGCCAGCAGCTTAGTCAGCGGGAACACCTACGAGCAGTACTTC
CDR3: CASSLVSGNTYEQYF

D: -
J: TRBJ2-7
V: TRBV20-1
size: -
DNA: TGCAGTGCTAGAGGTGGGACCACAGAGCAGTACTTC
CDR3: CSARGGTTEQYF

D: -
J: TRBJ2-2
V: TRBV5-1
size: many
DNA: TGCGCCAGCAGCTTCGCCGTCACCGGGGAGCTGTTTTTT
CDR3: CASSFAVTGELFF

D: TRBD1
J: TRBJ2-1
V: TRBV7-9
size: many
DNA: TGTGCCAGCAGCTTTGACAGGGGAGTGGCCAATGAGCAGTTCTTC
CDR3: CASSFDRGVANEQFF

D: TRBD2
J: TRBJ2-1
V: TRBV5-1
size: many
DNA: TGCGCCAGCAGCCCTCCTACCGTCGGGCGGGAGGGGAATGAGCAGTTCTTC
CDR3: CASSPPTVGREGNEQFF

D: TRBD1
J: TRBJ2-7
V: TRBV29-1
size: many
DNA: TGCAGCGTGGTCAGACAGGGCTACGAGCAGTACTTC
CDR3: CSVVRQGYEQYF

D: -
J: TRBJ2-5
V: TRBV5-1
size: few
DNA: TGCGCCAGCAATGGAGAACAGAGAGAGACCCAGTACTTC
CDR3: CASNGEQRETQYF

D: -
J: TRBJ2-2
V: TRBV7-9
size: -
DNA: TGTGCCAGCAGCTTAAGGGGCGGGACCCCCACCGGGGAGCTGTTTTTT
CDR3: CASSLRGGTPTGELFF